These 22 T cell receptor beta chains were all obtained from the same sample, sequenced in a study of blood T cells in healthy people across ages. A second PCR, run for about 6 to 12 cycles, used a sample-barcoded 5' primer plus a J-beta primer mix. TCRdb re-analysed the 5' RACE reads in MiXCR, keeping a single row per CDR3 protein. The table includes roughly 1.9 million distinct CDR3 sequences, around 42% detected once. Sequencing input: blood. The receptors come from a human donor in good health.

The chain uses TRBV2 and TRBJ1-5; D not certain. The CDR3 extends over 14 amino acids. Trimming stripped 8 bases from V and 0 bases from J, with 11 bases between. The V gene's germline CDR1 is SNHLY and CDR2 FYNNEI. As DNA, the CDR3 is TGTGCCAGCGGCCGACTCCTTAGCAATCAGCCCCAGCATTTT. Translated: CASGRLLSNQPQHF.

The chain recombines TRBV4-2 with TRBJ1-1, with D uncertain. CDR3 length equals 15 residues. The ends were cut back, 4 bases at V and 0 bases at J, with 12 bases in the middle. Germline CDR1 LGHNA, CDR2 YNFKEQ. CDR3 coding DNA: TGTGCCAGCAGCCCCGCCTACGCTATGAACACTGAAGCTTTCTTT. It encodes CASSPAYAMNTEAFF.

The V and J genes are TRBV20-1 and TRBJ2-3, with D possibly matching TRBD2 (6 bases). V lost 7 bases to trimming and J lost 5 bases, with 16 bases between them. Germline V lookup: CDR1 DFQATT, CDR2 SNEGSKA (reference sequence). The CDR3 has 13 amino acids. The CDR3 DNA is TGCAGTGAAGCTAGCGTCGAGGGAGATACGCAGTATTTT. It is translated as CSEASVEGDTQYF.

This clonotype was detected a few times. The chain couples TRBV3-1 to TRBJ2-7; D possibly matches TRBD1 or TRBD2 (5 bases each). This CDR3 has 17 amino acids. Trimming took off 0 bases at V and 2 bases at J, with 17 bases between the two ends. In germline, CDR1 is LGHDT, CDR2 YNNKEL (reference sequence). The CDR3 nucleotides are TGTGCCAGCAGCCAAGAACGCCCAGGTAAGGGACCCTACGAGCAGTACTTC. This sequence encodes CASSQERPGKGPYEQYF.

The rearrangement links TRBV20-1 to TRBJ1-1; no clear D gene. The germline V gene has CDR1 DFQATT and CDR2 SNEGSKA (reference sequence). V lost 5 bases to trimming and J lost 7 bases, with 11 bases between them. CDR3 length equals 11 residues. DNA of the CDR3: TGCAGTGCTTTTGTGGGTGTTGAAGCTTTCTTT. Encoded protein: CSAFVGVEAFF.

The J gene is TRBJ2-7, the V gene TRBV28; D might be TRBD2 (6 bases). The CDR3 loop spans 14 amino acids. Germline lookup yields CDR1 MDHEN and CDR2 SYDVKM. V shed 2 bases and J shed 2 bases, with 10 bases lying between them. The CDR3: CASSLPGRPYEQYF. Written as DNA, the CDR3 is TGTGCCAGCAGTTTACCAGGGAGGCCCTACGAGCAGTACTTC.

The chain links TRBV15 to TRBJ1-1; D is perhaps TRBD1 (5 bases). CDR3 length: 14 residues. Trimming took 3 bases from V and 1 from J, leaving 9 bases between them. Germline V gene lookup returns CDR1 LNHNV and CDR2 YYDKDF (reference sequence). This CDR3 is CATSRTEPNTEAFF. The CDR3 coding sequence is TGTGCCACCAGCAGGACAGAGCCGAACACTGAAGCTTTCTTT.

The V call is TRBV6-5, the J call TRBJ1-1; D is ambiguous. V was cut by 0 bases and J by 5 bases, with 10 bases left in between. The germline V gene has CDR1 MNHEY and CDR2 SVGAGI. CDR3 size: 14 residues. The CDR3 region is CASSYSSLETEAFF. The CDR3 DNA reads as TGTGCCAGCAGTTACTCGTCCTTGGAAACTGAAGCTTTCTTT.

The gene calls are TRBV5-1 and TRBJ2-7; 12 bases are shared with TRBD2. Trimming at V came to 1 base and at J to 3 bases, leaving 5 bases not matched to a gene. The germline V gene has CDR1 SGHRS and CDR2 YFSETQ. This CDR3 has 16 amino acids. Written as DNA, the CDR3 is TGCGCCAGCAGCTTGATGGGGACTAGCGGGTTCTACGAGCAGTACTTC. Encoded protein: CASSLMGTSGFYEQYF.

The chain couples TRBV13 to TRBJ2-7; possible D gene TRBD1, 6 bases. Germline CDR1 is PRHDT and CDR2 is FYEKMQ (reference sequence). Trimming stripped 0 bases from V and 2 bases from J, with 14 bases between. This CDR3 contains 16 residues. The CDR3 loop reads CASSLGVRGSTYEQYF. As DNA, the CDR3 is TGTGCCAGCAGCTTAGGGGTCAGGGGTTCGACCTACGAGCAGTACTTC.

This chain joins TRBV4-3 and TRBJ2-5; 7 nucleotides match TRBD2. The trim removed 2 bases at V and 3 bases at J, leaving 9 bases unmatched. Per the germline V gene, CDR1 is LGHNA and CDR2 is YSLEER. The CDR3 covers 16 residues. CDR3 protein: CASSQSAGEGKETQYF. CDR3 sequence (DNA): TGCGCCAGCAGCCAATCGGCTGGGGAGGGGAAAGAGACCCAGTACTTC.

The chain joins TRBV20-1 to TRBJ2-1; 8 nucleotides match TRBD2. CDR3 length equals 14 residues. In germline, CDR1 is DFQATT, CDR2 SNEGSKA (reference sequence). J lost 2 bases, V lost 3 bases, and 3 bases had no gene match. CDR3 in amino acids: CSASGGATYNEQFF. The CDR3 DNA is TGCAGTGCTAGCGGGGGGGCAACCTACAATGAGCAGTTCTTC.

This sequence joins TRBV3-1 and TRBJ2-5; D ambiguous. This CDR3 contains 15 residues. Germline V gene sequence: CDR1 LGHDT, CDR2 YNNKEL (reference sequence). V was pared by 3 bases and J by 2 bases, with 13 bases between. The CDR3 here is CASSHHIKTQETQYF. Written as DNA, the CDR3 is TGTGCCAGCAGCCACCACATTAAGACACAAGAGACCCAGTACTTC.

Only a few counts were recorded for this clonotype. The V gene is TRBV28, the J gene TRBJ2-5, with D perhaps assigned TRBD1 or TRBD2 (5 bases each). This CDR3 spans 13 amino acids. Germline CDR1 is MDHEN and CDR2 is SYDVKM. Trimming removed 6 bases from V and 1 base from J, with 9 bases in between. CDR3 region: CASRVGGQETQYF. In nucleotides, the CDR3 is TGTGCCAGCAGGGTTGGGGGCCAAGAGACCCAGTACTTC.

The chain carries TRBV7-8 and TRBJ2-6; D is unclear. CDR3 length: 16 residues. The V end was cut by 4 bases, the J end by 4 bases, with 14 bases between. Germline assignment: CDR1 SGHVS and CDR2 FQNEAQ. CDR3 sequence: CASSSMAMWGANVLTF. Written as DNA, the CDR3 is TGTGCCAGCAGCTCGATGGCGATGTGGGGGGCCAACGTCCTGACTTTC. The full variable domain, completed using reference TRBV7-8 and TRBJ2-6, is GAGVSQSPRYKVAKRGQDVALRCDPISGHVSLFWYQQALGQGPEFLTYFQNEAQLDKSGLPSDRFFAERPEGSVSTLKIQRTQQEDSAVYLCASSSMAMWGANVLTFGAGSRLTVL.

This chain uses TRBV20-1 with TRBJ1-5, with D perhaps TRBD1 (6 bases). The V gene lost 3 bases and the J gene lost 1 base, with 13 bases spanning the gap. Germline CDR1 is DFQATT and CDR2 is SNEGSKA (reference sequence). There are 15 residues in the CDR3. CDR3 loop: CSARDDRTSNQPQHF. The CDR3 DNA follows: TGCAGTGCTAGGGATGACAGGACAAGCAATCAGCCCCAGCATTTT.

The chain links TRBV24-1 to TRBJ2-1, with D possibly matching TRBD2 (5 bases). V lost 7 bases and J lost 9, with 18 bases in between. The CDR3 extends over 14 amino acids. Germline V gene sequence: CDR1 KGHDR, CDR2 SFDVKD. In nucleotides, the CDR3 is TGTGCCACCAGCCATGGCGGAGGACCAGGTGAGCAGTTCTTC. It codes for CATSHGGGPGEQFF.

This clonotype was observed a few times. CDR3 nucleotides: TGCAGCGTTGTTGGGGACAGGGGGCTTGGCGACACTGAAGCTTTCTTT. This sequence encodes CSVVGDRGLGDTEAFF. The rearrangement links TRBV29-1 to TRBJ1-1, with 12 bases identical to TRBD1. Losses at the gene ends were 4 bases for V and 3 bases for J; bases not matched to a gene: 9. The CDR3 has 16 residues. From germline, CDR1 is SQVTM and CDR2 ANQGSEA.

J is TRBJ2-1 and V is TRBV20-1, with 14 bases fitting TRBD2. This CDR3 is 16 amino acids long. V shed 5 bases, J shed 4 bases, and the junction held 7 bases outside the gene matches. Germline V gives CDR1 DFQATT, CDR2 SNEGSKA (reference sequence). DNA of the CDR3: TGCAGTGCTGGGACTAGCGGGGGCGCACCATACAATGAGCAGTTCTTC. Translating gives CSAGTSGGAPYNEQFF.

This clonotype has a handful of counts. The chain joins TRBV4-1 to TRBJ2-1; D is uncertain. V was shortened by 1 base and J by 13 bases, with 35 bases between the two germline ends. The CDR3 runs to 20 residues. Germline CDR1 is MGHRA and CDR2 is YSYEKL. The CDR3 protein is CASSQGGRGRYGPIRRTQFF. CDR3 coding DNA: TGCGCCAGCAGCCAAGGTGGGCGTGGCAGGTATGGACCAATTCGAAGAACCCAGTTCTTC.

Concerning this clonotype itself: Possible read error: a much larger clone is one base away. The CDR3 here is CACSEDTYEQYF. The CDR3 DNA reads as TGTGCCTGCAGTGAGGACACCTACGAGCAGTACTTC. The chain couples TRBV2 to TRBJ2-7, with a tentative D call TRBD1 (5 bases). Germline CDR1 reads SNHLY; CDR2 reads FYNNEI. The CDR3 is 12 amino acids.

This clonotype came up a few times. The chain carries TRBV2 and TRBJ2-1; 8 nucleotides line up with TRBD1. Germline loops: CDR1 SNHLY, CDR2 FYNNEI. The J segment lost 5 bases and the V segment lost 6 bases, leaving 3 bases of the junction unmatched. The CDR3 length is 13 residues. The CDR3 loop reads CASRETGDNEQFF. CDR3 in DNA: TGTGCCAGCAGAGAGACAGGGGACAATGAGCAGTTCTTC. The whole variable domain, filled in from reference TRBV2 and TRBJ2-1, reads EPEVTQTPSHQVTQMGQEVILRCVPISNHLYFYWYRQILGQKVEFLVSFYNNEISEKSEIFDDQFSVERPDGSNFTLKIRSTKLEDSAMYFCASRETGDNEQFFGPGTRLTVL.